This T cell receptor (beta chain) is drawn from a study of response to subunit inactivated influenza vaccine. Study-level results: Each seasonal influenza vaccination recruits few new T cells, the authors suggested.

This clonotype was recorded a few times. The antigen remains unidentified. TCRdb ran MiXCR on the RT-PCR reads and lists one entry per CDR3 protein. The repertoire includes about 650,000 distinct CDR3 sequences, about 14% of them detected once, and 6.5% to 8% sits in the top ten. The sequences come from PBMCs from blood, collected around 15 days before vaccination. The clonotype originates from a man aged 50 to 60 who received an inactivated influenza vaccine.

The CDR3: CATSDFGLAGGLEQFF. CDR3 DNA sequence: TGTGCCACCAGTGATTTTGGTCTAGCGGGGGGGCTTGAGCAGTTCTTC. V is TRBV24-1 and J is TRBJ2-1, with 12 nucleotides matching TRBD2. The CDR3 has 16 amino acids. From germline, CDR1 is KGHDR and CDR2 SFDVKD. J lost 9 bases, V lost 1 base, and 6 bases had no gene match.